This T cell receptor beta chain stems from a study of T-cell reconstitution after alpha-beta-depleted transplantation in children. This clonotype was counted many times. Its antigen remains unknown. The authors prepared the TCRbeta library with unique molecular identifiers. Each CDR3 protein is one row after TCRdb ran MiXCR on the PCR reads. The sample has nearly 200,000 distinct CDR3 sequences; 6.3% are singletons. Study-level results: The authors attributed T-cell counts and diversity one year after transplant mostly to newly produced T cells. After transplant, high TCRbeta diversity at day 60 in some patients arose from surviving recipient T cells and thymic progenitors. Reportedly, roughly two months post-transplant, alpha-beta T cells arose from several hundred expanded graft clones.

The CDR3 totals 13 residues. Trimming took 4 bases from V and 3 from J, leaving 11 bases between them. CDR1 SGHKS and CDR2 YYEKEE come from the germline V gene (reference sequence). The receptor was derived from a girl in the first two years of life with combined immunodeficiency, due to receive a stem cell transplant. This rearrangement joins TRBV5-5 to TRBJ2-7, with a weak D call TRBD2 (6 bases). The sample consisted of PBMCs, taken before TCRalphabeta/CD19-depleted stem cell transplant. Written as DNA, the CDR3 is TGTGCCAGCAGCGGGGGGAATAACTACGAGCAGTACTTC. The encoded protein is CASSGGNNYEQYF.